This passage covers 21 T cell receptor beta chains from one sample sequenced in a study of shared clonotypes between healthy human individuals. TCRdb's table, derived via immunoSEQ multiplex PCR, lists solely in-frame clones and lacks some. The sample gives a few million clones, around nine tenths of which show up once; around 0.14% is in the top ten. Sequenced input: naive CD4+ T cells sorted from blood. Subset defined: CD45RA+ positively selected. The origin of the receptors is a man younger than 35 in good health.

As to this clone: Distinct nucleotide sequences in the sample also encode this CDR3. The chain combines TRBV27 with TRBJ1-4; D is undetermined. This CDR3 is built from 13 residues. Trimming shortened V by 4 bases and J by 4 bases, and 7 bases separated the two germline ends. Germline V gene lookup returns CDR1 MNHEY and CDR2 SMNVEV (reference sequence). The CDR3 nucleotides read TGTGCCAGCAGTTCCGGGTTTAATGAAAAACTGTTTTTT. It is translated as CASSSGFNEKLFF. Using reference TRBV27 and TRBJ1-4 for the parts outside the CDR3, the full variable domain is EAQVTQNPRYLITVTGKKLTVTCSQNMNHEYMSWYRQDPGLGLRQIYYSMNVEVTDKGDVPEGYKVSRKEKRNFPLILESPSPNQTSLYFCASSSGFNEKLFFGSGTQLSVL.

The chain recombines TRBV5-6 with TRBJ1-1; D is unclear. The CDR3 covers 15 residues. V lost 3 bases and J 3 bases, leaving 15 bases between the germline ends. Per germline, CDR1 SGHDT and CDR2 YYEEEE. The DNA for the CDR3 is TGTGCCAGCAGCTCTTACGATCCCCGGCACACTGAAGCTTTCTTT. Encoded protein: CASSSYDPRHTEAFF.

The gene calls are TRBV6-1 and TRBJ2-3, with D tentatively TRBD1 (5 bases). This CDR3 spans 13 amino acids. Trimming took off 8 bases at V and 6 bases at J, with 15 bases between the two ends. Germline V CDR1 and CDR2: MNHNS, SASEGT. DNA for the CDR3: TGTGCCAGCGGTCGGCAGGGTATTGATACGCAGTATTTT. This codes for CASGRQGIDTQYF.

The CDR3 DNA is TGTGCCAGTAGTATAGATTGGGCAGGGCTATCTGGGGCCAACGTCCTGACTTTC. This codes for CASSIDWAGLSGANVLTF. This chain uses TRBV19 with TRBJ2-6; D might be TRBD1 (5 bases). This CDR3 comprises 18 residues. Per germline, CDR1 LNHDA and CDR2 SQIVND (reference sequence). Trimming removed 0 bases from V and 1 base from J, with 13 bases in between.

The rearrangement links TRBV4-1 to TRBJ1-1; 8 bases line up with TRBD1. Per the germline V gene, CDR1 is MGHRA and CDR2 is YSYEKL. The CDR3 spans 15 residues. With V trimmed by 4 bases and J by 1 base, 5 bases remained unmatched. The CDR3, as DNA: TGCGCCAGCAGCCCCGGTCAGGGGGCGAACACTGAAGCTTTCTTT. Residues: CASSPGQGANTEAFF.

The chain is built from TRBV18 and TRBJ2-3; the D is unclear. This CDR3 is built from 13 residues. From germline, CDR1 is KGHSH and CDR2 LQKENI. V dropped 5 bases and J dropped 3 bases, with 9 bases sitting between them. The CDR3 DNA reads as TGTGCCAGCTCATTCCTAGAGACAGATACGCAGTATTTT. This codes for CASSFLETDTQYF.

The count of this clone is one. The chain employs TRBV28 and TRBJ1-6; D gene unclear. The CDR3 extends over 14 amino acids. Trimming cost V 2 bases and J 7 bases, with 9 bases left between them. Germline V gene lookup returns CDR1 MDHEN and CDR2 SYDVKM. The CDR3 DNA sequence: TGTGCCAGCAGTTTAAGGGAGGCGAATTCACCCCTCCACTTT. It specifies CASSLREANSPLHF. Supplemented by reference TRBV28 and TRBJ1-6, the full variable domain reads DVKVTQSSRYLVKRTGEKVFLECVQDMDHENMFWYRQDPGLGLRLIYFSYDVKMKEKGDIPEGYSVSREKKERFSLILESASTNQTSMYLCASSLREANSPLHFGNGTRLTVT.

This CDR3 is CAISEEQGALTEAFF. The CDR3 DNA sequence: TGTGCCATCAGCGAAGAACAGGGGGCACTCACTGAAGCTTTCTTT. This chain connects TRBV10-3 to TRBJ1-1, with 9 positions matching TRBD1. CDR3 length equals 15 residues. V was clipped by 6 bases and J by 4 bases; unmatched bases: 9. Germline V gives CDR1 ENHRY, CDR2 SYGVKD.

A note on this clone: Other DNA sequences in this specimen translate into the identical CDR3. The chain employs TRBV19 and TRBJ1-3, with D perhaps matching TRBD1 (6 bases). The CDR3 consists of 13 residues. V was shortened by 6 bases and J by 3 bases, with 9 bases between the two germline ends. Germline loops: CDR1 LNHDA, CDR2 SQIVND (reference sequence). The CDR3 loop is CASSGTLGNTIYF. CDR3 DNA: TGTGCCAGTAGCGGGACACTTGGAAACACCATATATTTT. Drawing the rest from reference TRBV19 and TRBJ1-3, the complete variable domain is DGGITQSPKYLFRKEGQNVTLSCEQNLNHDAMYWYRQDPGQGLRLIYYSQIVNDFQKGDIAEGYSVSREKKESFPLTVTSAQKNPTAFYLCASSGTLGNTIYFGEGSWLTVV.

The gene calls are TRBV6-5 and TRBJ1-2; D is perhaps TRBD1 (5 bases). CDR3 size: 15 residues. V gave up 5 bases and J gave up 2 bases, with 15 bases separating them. Germline V gene lookup returns CDR1 MNHEY and CDR2 SVGAGI. The CDR3 is CASSPRGTPNYGYTF. For the CDR3, the DNA is TGTGCCAGCAGTCCCCGCGGGACGCCAAACTATGGCTACACCTTC.

The chain links TRBV15 to TRBJ1-4; perhaps TRBD1 as D (6 bases). In germline, CDR1 is LNHNV, CDR2 YYDKDF (reference sequence). With 1 base removed from V and 8 bases from J, the gap between germline ends came to 14 bases. This CDR3 has 15 residues. CDR3 region: CATSRAEIQGEKLFF. Here the CDR3 DNA reads TGTGCCACCAGCAGAGCCGAAATCCAGGGGGAAAAACTGTTTTTT.

This chain joins TRBV27 and TRBJ2-5, with D possibly being TRBD1 (5 bases). V was cut by 4 bases and J by 1 base, with 13 bases left in between. Germline V gives CDR1 MNHEY, CDR2 SMNVEV (reference sequence). This CDR3 comprises 15 residues. The CDR3 protein is CASSSRTNLQETQYF. CDR3 DNA sequence: TGTGCCAGCAGTTCTCGGACAAATCTCCAAGAGACCCAGTACTTC.

The chain is built from TRBV4-2 and TRBJ2-5, with 14 bases lining up with TRBD2. Germline V lookup: CDR1 LGHNA, CDR2 YNFKEQ. With V trimmed by 1 base and J by 3 bases, 4 bases remained unmatched. The CDR3 consists of 17 residues. The CDR3 protein is CASSQGETSGGEETQYF. Written as DNA, the CDR3 is TGTGCCAGCAGCCAAGGGGAGACTAGCGGGGGGGAAGAGACCCAGTACTTC.

The V gene is TRBV30, the J gene TRBJ1-1; D not resolved. CDR1 is GTSNPN and CDR2 is SVGIG in the germline V gene (reference sequence). This CDR3 has 12 amino acids. V was shortened by 2 bases and J by 11 bases, with 15 bases between the two germline ends. CDR3 nucleotide sequence: TGTGCCTGGAGTTTAGTGAGTCCGCGGGCTTTCTTT. It translates to CAWSLVSPRAFF.

In this sample, this clone turned up once. CDR3 nucleotide sequence: TGCAGCGTGACCCGGGCAGGGGGTTCCTACGAGCAGTACTTC. Its translation: CSVTRAGGSYEQYF. The chain is built from TRBV29-1 and TRBJ2-5; 7 nucleotides line up with TRBD1. The DNA end is more similar to TRBJ2-7, so the J call may be wrong. This CDR3 is 14 amino acids long. The V gene's germline CDR1 is SQVTM and CDR2 ANQGSEA.

Comment on this clone: Distinct nucleotide sequences in the sample also encode this CDR3. This rearrangement joins TRBV5-1 to TRBJ2-2, with unresolved D. Germline values: CDR1 SGHRS, CDR2 YFSETQ. The CDR3 has 15 amino acids. Trimming took off 2 bases at V and 2 bases at J, with 10 bases between the two ends. CDR3 residues: CASSLRAANTGELFF. Written as DNA, the CDR3 is TGCGCCAGCAGCTTAAGGGCGGCAAACACCGGGGAGCTGTTTTTT.

The V and J genes are TRBV2 and TRBJ2-1; TRBD2 aligns across 8 bases. The CDR3 is 17 residues long. After removal of 3 bases from V and 5 bases from J, the junction contained 12 bases not matched to a gene. Germline loops: CDR1 SNHLY, CDR2 FYNNEI. The CDR3 nucleotides are TGTGCCAGCAGTGATTTTACGGCGGGAGGTTGGAACAATGAGCAGTTCTTC. This codes for CASSDFTAGGWNNEQFF.

The V call is TRBV6-1, the J call TRBJ1-2, with D unresolved. V lost 6 bases and J 7 bases, leaving 15 bases between the germline ends. Germline lookup yields CDR1 MNHNS and CDR2 SASEGT. This CDR3 has 13 amino acids. In nucleotides, the CDR3 is TGTGCCAGCAGGGGAGGTGGTATGAGTGGCTACACCTTC. Its protein product is CASRGGGMSGYTF.

The V call is TRBV7-2, the J call TRBJ2-7; 7 bases are shared with TRBD2. From germline, CDR1 is SGHTA and CDR2 FQGNSA. The CDR3 covers 16 residues. After removal of 1 base from V and 0 bases from J, the junction contained 6 bases not matched to a gene. The CDR3 protein is CASSLESGASSYEQYF. In DNA, the CDR3 is TGTGCCAGCAGCTTAGAGAGCGGGGCGAGCTCCTACGAGCAGTACTTC.

V usage is TRBV6-1 and J usage is TRBJ2-4, with D maybe TRBD2 (5 bases). This CDR3 spans 14 amino acids. Germline V gene sequence: CDR1 MNHNS, CDR2 SASEGT. Between the trimmed V and J ends, which lost 3 bases and 7 bases, there was a span of 13 bases. CDR3 nucleotide sequence: TGTGCCAGCAGTGATAGGTCCGGCGGGAACATTCAGTACTTC. It specifies CASSDRSGGNIQYF.

This chain connects TRBV5-4 to TRBJ1-1; the D is unclear. The germline V gene encodes CDR1 SGHNT and CDR2 YYREEE (reference sequence). The CDR3 has 14 amino acids. Trimming stripped 0 bases from V and 6 bases from J, with 12 bases between. CDR3 bases: TGTGCCAGCAGCTTGGACAGTTTAAACGCTGAAGCTTTCTTT. As protein: CASSLDSLNAEAFF.